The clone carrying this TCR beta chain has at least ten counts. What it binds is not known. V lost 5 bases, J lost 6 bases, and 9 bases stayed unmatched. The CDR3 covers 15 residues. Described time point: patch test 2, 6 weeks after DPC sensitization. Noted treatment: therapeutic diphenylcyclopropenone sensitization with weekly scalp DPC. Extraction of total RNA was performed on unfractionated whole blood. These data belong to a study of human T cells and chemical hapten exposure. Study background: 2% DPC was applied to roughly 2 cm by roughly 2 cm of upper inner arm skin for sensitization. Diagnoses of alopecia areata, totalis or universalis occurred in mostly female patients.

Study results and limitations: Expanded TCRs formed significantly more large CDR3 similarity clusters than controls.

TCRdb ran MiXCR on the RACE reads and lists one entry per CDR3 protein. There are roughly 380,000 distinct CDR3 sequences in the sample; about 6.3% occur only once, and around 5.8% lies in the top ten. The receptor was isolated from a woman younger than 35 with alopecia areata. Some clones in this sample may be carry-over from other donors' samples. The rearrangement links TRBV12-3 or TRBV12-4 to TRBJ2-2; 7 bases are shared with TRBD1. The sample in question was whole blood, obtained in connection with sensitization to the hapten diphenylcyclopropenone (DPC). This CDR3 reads CASSLQGIESGELFF. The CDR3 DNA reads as TGTGCCAGCAGTCTACAGGGGATCGAGTCCGGGGAGCTGTTTTTT.